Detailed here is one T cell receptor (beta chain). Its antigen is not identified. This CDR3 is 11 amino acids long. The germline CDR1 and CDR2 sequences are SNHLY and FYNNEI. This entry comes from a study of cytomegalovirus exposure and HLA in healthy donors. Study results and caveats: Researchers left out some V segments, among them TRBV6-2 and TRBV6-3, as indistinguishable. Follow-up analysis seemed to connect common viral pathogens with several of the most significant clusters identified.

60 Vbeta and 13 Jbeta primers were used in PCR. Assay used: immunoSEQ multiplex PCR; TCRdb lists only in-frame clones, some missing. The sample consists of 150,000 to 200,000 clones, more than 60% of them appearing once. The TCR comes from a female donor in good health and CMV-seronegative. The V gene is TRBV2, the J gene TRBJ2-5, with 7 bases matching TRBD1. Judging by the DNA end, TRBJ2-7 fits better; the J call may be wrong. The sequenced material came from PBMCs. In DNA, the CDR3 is TGTGCCTCGGGACAGTACTACGAGCAGTACTTC. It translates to CASGQYYEQYF.